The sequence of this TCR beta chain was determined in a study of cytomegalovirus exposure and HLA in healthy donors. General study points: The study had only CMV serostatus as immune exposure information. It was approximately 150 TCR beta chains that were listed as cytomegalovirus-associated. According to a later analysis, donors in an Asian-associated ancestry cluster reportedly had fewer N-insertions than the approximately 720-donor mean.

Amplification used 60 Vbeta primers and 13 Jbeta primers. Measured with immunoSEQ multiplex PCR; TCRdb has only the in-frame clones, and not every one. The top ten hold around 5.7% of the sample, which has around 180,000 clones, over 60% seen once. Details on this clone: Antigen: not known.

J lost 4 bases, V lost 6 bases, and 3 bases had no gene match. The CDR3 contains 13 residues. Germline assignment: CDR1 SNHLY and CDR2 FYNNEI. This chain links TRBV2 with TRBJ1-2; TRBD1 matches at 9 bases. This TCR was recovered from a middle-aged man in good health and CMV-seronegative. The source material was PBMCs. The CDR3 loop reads CASSEQGAYGYTF. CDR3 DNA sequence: TGTGCCAGCAGCGAACAGGGGGCCTATGGCTACACCTTC.